This T cell receptor beta chain is drawn from a study of T cell repertoires in cytomegalovirus infection. Germline V gives CDR1 SEHNR, CDR2 FQNEAQ (reference sequence). The CDR3 is 19 residues long. V shed 3 bases and J shed 6 bases, with 24 bases lying between them. For this clonotype: As yet, its antigen is unknown.

Each CDR3 protein gets one entry after TCRdb re-called the reads with MiXCR. The sample comprises about a million distinct CDR3 sequences, approximately 33% of which are singletons, and under 15% rests with the top ten. The clonotype comes from a human donor in good health (CMV status not recorded). Some clones in this sample may be carry-over from other donors' samples. The gene calls are TRBV7-9 and TRBJ1-6; maybe TRBD1 (6 bases). Here the sequenced sample was cultured CD8+ T cells from PBMCs, taken from culture after CMV antigen stimulation. The DNA of the CDR3 is TGTGCCAGCAGCTTTTTCCCCTTGGGACAACTGTTAACTAATTCACCCCTCCACTTT. It codes for CASSFFPLGQLLTNSPLHF. Drawing the rest from reference TRBV7-9 and TRBJ1-6, the complete variable domain is DTGVSQNPRHKITKRGQNVTFRCDPISEHNRLYWYRQTLGQGPEFLTYFQNEAQLEKSRLLSDRFSAERPKGSFSTLEIQRTEQGDSAMYLCASSFFPLGQLLTNSPLHFGNGTRLTVT.